Below, 18 T cell receptor beta chains from the same sample are listed, as sequenced in a study of blood T cell repertoires in COVID-19. Some clones are missing from TCRdb's copy, which holds only in-frame ones; the method was immunoSEQ multiplex PCR. The table records about 230,000 clones, approximately 85% of them present only once. Source material: peripheral blood. These receptors all come from a man aged 45 to 65 with COVID-19, enrolled during active disease.

The rearrangement uses TRBV6-2 or TRBV6-3 and TRBJ1-5; D gene uncertain. This CDR3 is built from 18 residues. In germline, CDR1 is MNHEY, CDR2 SVGEGT. V lost 1 base and J 3 bases, leaving 19 bases between the germline ends. The CDR3 is CASSYFRRHVGNNQPQHF. Here the CDR3 DNA reads TGTGCCAGCAGTTACTTTCGAAGACACGTAGGTAACAATCAGCCCCAGCATTTT.

The J gene is TRBJ2-6, the V gene TRBV5-4; D unresolved. From germline, CDR1 is SGHNT and CDR2 YYREEE (reference sequence). The CDR3 runs 17 residues. Trimming took off 5 bases at V and 2 bases at J, with 17 bases between the two ends. CDR3 nucleotides: TGTGCCAGCAGACCCCGGCCGGGTGAAGCTGGGGCCAACGTCCTGACTTTC. Translating it yields CASRPRPGEAGANVLTF.

The chain recombines TRBV6-5 with TRBJ2-1, with D possibly TRBD1 on 5 matching bases. V lost 0 bases and J lost 7, with 13 bases in between. CDR3 length: 15 amino acids. Looked up from germline, CDR1 is MNHEY and CDR2 is SVGAGI. The CDR3 loop is CASSYSPGQRNEQFF. CDR3 sequence (DNA): TGTGCCAGCAGTTACTCGCCAGGGCAGAGAAATGAGCAGTTCTTC.

This clone was seen just once. CDR3 coding DNA: TGTGCCAGCAGCGTAGATCTGGGGGGAACCTATGGCTACACCTTC. The encoded protein is CASSVDLGGTYGYTF. This rearrangement joins TRBV9 to TRBJ1-2; TRBD1 is a possible D gene (5 bases). The CDR3 extends over 15 amino acids. V was cut by 0 bases and J by 4 bases, with 13 bases left in between. Germline CDR1 SGDLS, CDR2 YYNGEE.

The chain recombines TRBV28 with TRBJ1-4; TRBD1 matches at 9 bases. The CDR3 loop spans 14 amino acids. Germline values: CDR1 MDHEN, CDR2 SYDVKM. J lost 3 bases, V lost 6 bases, and 2 bases had no gene match. The CDR3 DNA reads as TGTGCCAGCAGGAACAGGGGGCCTAATGAAAAACTGTTTTTT. Its protein product is CASRNRGPNEKLFF.

This clone was detected once. The V and J genes are TRBV5-1 and TRBJ2-7; 9 bases are a match to TRBD2. The CDR3 spans 15 residues. The germline V gene has CDR1 SGHRS and CDR2 YFSETQ. Trimming took 2 bases from V and 3 from J; bases not matched to a gene: 6. CDR3 sequence reads: CASSFSSGAYYEQYF. For the CDR3, the DNA is TGCGCCAGCAGCTTTTCTAGCGGGGCATACTACGAGCAGTACTTC.

This clone was picked up a small number of times. The chain has TRBV14 and TRBJ2-1; possible D gene TRBD2, 6 bases. V was clipped by 1 base and J by 9 bases, with 10 bases between them. This CDR3 spans 13 amino acids. Germline CDR1 is SGHDN and CDR2 is FVKESK. CDR3 sequence reads: CASSQVGGSEQFF. In DNA, the CDR3 is TGTGCCAGCAGCCAAGTTGGAGGGAGTGAGCAGTTCTTC.

The J gene is TRBJ2-5, the V gene TRBV7-2; 7 bases match TRBD2. The germline CDR1 and CDR2 sequences are SGHTA and FQGNSA. V lost 4 bases to trimming and J lost 5 bases; unmatched junction nucleotides: 7. The CDR3 has 14 residues. This CDR3 is CASSSKAGIETQYF. For the CDR3, the DNA is TGTGCCAGCAGCTCGAAAGCGGGGATTGAGACCCAGTACTTC. The full variable domain, completed using reference TRBV7-2 and TRBJ2-5, is GAGVSQSPSNKVTEKGKDVELRCDPISGHTALYWYRQSLGQGLEFLIYFQGNSAPDKSGLPSDRFSAERTGGSVSTLTIQRTQQEDSAVYLCASSSKAGIETQYFGPGTRLLVL.

The V gene is TRBV5-3, the J gene TRBJ2-5; TRBD2 might be the D (5 bases). Being an ORF, TRBV5-3 has a function that is uncertain. V lost 0 bases to trimming and J lost 3 bases, with 15 bases between them. The CDR3 is 16 residues long. This CDR3 is CARSLEWRAREETQYF. The CDR3, as DNA: TGTGCCAGAAGCTTGGAGTGGCGGGCGCGAGAAGAGACCCAGTACTTC.

The V gene is TRBV6-6, the J gene TRBJ1-2; the D is unclear. Between the trimmed V and J ends, which lost 2 bases and 0 bases, there was a span of 7 bases. The CDR3 covers 14 residues. Germline V gene lookup returns CDR1 MNHNY and CDR2 SVGAGI (reference sequence). For the CDR3, the DNA is TGTGCCAGCAGTTACACAAACGCTAACTATGGCTACACCTTC. It yields the protein CASSYTNANYGYTF.

This chain uses TRBV11-2 with TRBJ2-5, with 9 positions matching TRBD1. Germline V gene lookup returns CDR1 SGHAT and CDR2 FQNNGV. This CDR3 is 16 amino acids long. The junction had 12 bases not matched to a gene; V was cut back by 5 bases and J by 5 bases. The chain's CDR3 is CASSVSGTGKGETQYF. The CDR3 DNA follows: TGTGCCAGCAGCGTATCCGGGACAGGGAAAGGGGAGACCCAGTACTTC.

Concerning this clone itself: The same CDR3 also results from other DNA sequences found in this sample. The rearrangement joins TRBV18 to TRBJ1-2; unclear D gene. Trimming took off 0 bases at V and 8 bases at J, with 13 bases between the two ends. Germline CDR1 reads KGHSH; CDR2 reads LQKENI. This CDR3 has 14 residues. CDR3 in amino acids: CASSPPSRGQGYTF. As DNA, the CDR3 is TGTGCCAGCTCACCACCGAGTCGAGGGCAAGGCTACACCTTC.

This chain connects TRBV6-5 to TRBJ2-7, with TRBD1 as a possible D gene (7 bases). Germline-derived CDR1 and CDR2 are MNHEY and SVGAGI. V shed 6 bases and J shed 6 bases, with 21 bases lying between them. The CDR3 has 15 residues. The DNA for the CDR3 is TGTGCCAGCAGGAGGGACGACAGGGAGGTCATCGAGCAGTACTTC. It encodes CASRRDDREVIEQYF.

CDR3 coding DNA: TGTGCCACCAGTGAACACCGACAGGGTAGCAATCAGCCCCAGCATTTT. Residues: CATSEHRQGSNQPQHF. V usage is TRBV24-1 and J usage is TRBJ1-5, with 7 bases matching TRBD1. This CDR3 has 16 residues. Germline CDR1 KGHDR, CDR2 SFDVKD. J was trimmed by 0 bases and V by 4 bases; bases with no gene match: 5.

The genes are TRBV3-1 (or the pseudogene TRBV3-2) and TRBJ1-5, with a possible D match to TRBD1 (5 bases). Germline V gene lookup returns CDR1 LGHDT and CDR2 YNNKEL (reference sequence). This CDR3 is 20 amino acids long. V was shortened by 3 bases and J by 3 bases, with 27 bases between the two germline ends. In DNA form, the CDR3 reads TGTGCCAGCAGCCATCAATTCCCCCCGGGGGAGAAGAGGGACAATCAGCCCCAGCATTTT. It specifies CASSHQFPPGEKRDNQPQHF.

This rearrangement joins TRBV5-4 to TRBJ1-2; 7 nucleotides line up with TRBD1. Looked up from germline, CDR1 is SGHNT and CDR2 is YYREEE (reference sequence). This CDR3 has 13 amino acids. The trim removed 4 bases at V and 5 bases at J, leaving 5 bases unmatched. The chain's CDR3 is CASSRGQDYGYTF. Written as DNA, the CDR3 is TGTGCCAGCAGCCGAGGACAGGATTATGGCTACACCTTC.

The J gene is TRBJ1-1, the V gene TRBV7-9, with D perhaps matching TRBD1 (6 bases). The CDR3 runs 14 residues. Per the germline V gene, CDR1 is SEHNR and CDR2 is FQNEAQ (reference sequence). Between the trimmed V and J ends, which lost 2 bases and 1 base, there was a span of 8 bases. The CDR3 DNA reads as TGTGCCAGCAGCTTATCACAGGGGAACACTGAAGCTTTCTTT. Amino acids: CASSLSQGNTEAFF. The whole variable domain, filled in from reference TRBV7-9 and TRBJ1-1, reads DTGVSQNPRHKITKRGQNVTFRCDPISEHNRLYWYRQTLGQGPEFLTYFQNEAQLEKSRLLSDRFSAERPKGSFSTLEIQRTEQGDSAMYLCASSLSQGNTEAFFGQGTRLTVV.

This chain links TRBV3-1 (or the pseudogene TRBV3-2) with TRBJ2-7, with D possibly matching TRBD2 (5 bases). This CDR3 is 19 amino acids long. CDR1 and CDR2 (germline): LGHDT, YNNKEL (reference sequence). V was pared by 1 base and J by 4 bases, with 26 bases between. CDR3 nucleotides: TGTGCCAGCAGCCAAGTCCAACCCGACTCTCGAGGGTCCCGTTACGAGCAGTACTTC. Its translation is CASSQVQPDSRGSRYEQYF.